Sequencing of this T cell receptor (beta chain) was carried out in a study of blood T cells in healthy people across ages. There are a few counts of this clonotype. A second roughly 6 to 12 cycle PCR used barcoded and J-beta primers. TCRdb reprocessed the 5' RACE reads with MiXCR, giving one entry per CDR3 protein. This sample yields roughly 1,800,000 distinct CDR3 sequences, of which approximately 50% are seen a single time; 2.1% belongs to the top ten. This sequence originates from a middle-aged woman in good health. The sequencing sample was made of blood.

CDR3 DNA sequence: TGTGCCAGCAGGCGAGACAGGGCTGTGAATGAAAAACTGTTTTTT. This sequence encodes CASRRDRAVNEKLFF. The chain employs TRBV6-6 and TRBJ1-4, with 7 bases matching TRBD1. This CDR3 spans 15 amino acids. CDR1 and CDR2 (germline): MNHNY, SVGAGI (reference sequence). J gave up 5 bases and V 6 bases, and 9 bases lay outside the gene matches.